What follows is one T cell receptor (beta chain) and its context. Trimming stripped 3 bases from V and 2 bases from J, with 11 bases between. The CDR3 has 15 amino acids. Per germline, CDR1 LGHNA and CDR2 YSLEER. TCRdb keeps only in-frame clones here, not all; method: immunoSEQ multiplex PCR. The data hold roughly 200,000 clones, with roughly 82% observed a single time. This record belongs to a study of blood T cell repertoires in COVID-19. Allocation to cohorts depended on clinical history reported by the participants. The sequence was collected from a man in his forties or fifties who had recovered from COVID-19. The V and J genes are TRBV4-3 and TRBJ2-1, with D possibly matching TRBD2 (5 bases). Input material: PBMCs or T cells enriched from blood (not recorded which). The CDR3 loop is CASSQSGNAYNEQFF. The DNA for the CDR3 is TGCGCCAGCAGCCAGTCGGGGAATGCCTACAATGAGCAGTTCTTC.